This T cell receptor (beta chain) was identified during a study of long-term antiretroviral therapy in people with HIV. With respect to this clone: Its target is not known.

Points from the study as a whole: No data on ART adherence, viral resistance or therapy changes.

Version v3.0 of the immunoSEQ assay was performed at survey level. Generated by immunoSEQ multiplex PCR, the TCRdb table keeps only in-frame clones and is missing some. The profile shows approximately 15,000 clones, under 80% of them singletons. The CDR3 contains 13 residues. Germline V CDR1 and CDR2: SGHDT, YYEEEE. Trimming removed 0 bases from V and 6 bases from J, with 8 bases in between. None of the participants with HIV were treated outside the United States. There were roughly 0.9-11 million cryopreserved PBMC in the samples before DNA extraction. The sample in question was unsorted PBMCs, obtained approximately 2.1 years before starting antiretroviral therapy. The chain combines TRBV5-6 with TRBJ2-3, with D possibly being TRBD2 (5 bases). This clonotype was obtained from a man aged 25-40 years with HIV. CDR3: CASSLVGSDTQYF. The CDR3 bases are TGTGCCAGCAGCTTGGTGGGGAGCGATACGCAGTATTTT.